This T cell receptor beta chain was retrieved from a study of OX40 agonist ivuxolimab in advanced cancers. The data were produced by immunoSEQ multiplex PCR, yet TCRdb's version contains in-frame clones alone and is incomplete. The sample records just over 80,000 clones, about 88% being singletons. The CDR3 covers 13 residues. Trimming shortened V by 4 bases and J by 2 bases, and 4 bases separated the two germline ends. Germline CDR1 and CDR2: SGHRS and YFSETQ. This clonotype was obtained from an adult with an advanced solid tumor such as melanoma, head and neck, liver or kidney cancer. Sequenced here: CD4+ or CD8+ T cells sorted from blood, sampled in a trial of the OX40 agonist ivuxolimab. The chain carries TRBV5-1 and TRBJ2-6; D uncertain. In DNA, the CDR3 is TGCGCCAGCAGCGCACCTGGGGCCAACGTCCTGACTTTC. Protein: CASSAPGANVLTF.